The 7 T cell receptor beta chains reported below all come from one sample, sequenced in a study of CD4+ T cells in melanoma. The method was immunoSEQ multiplex PCR; TCRdb's version includes in-frame clones alone and lacks a portion of them. The data show 13,000 or so clones, with 68% seen just once and more than 15% held by the top ten. Sequenced sample: cells from a culture (not recorded whether cultured in vitro). All receptors derive from a human donor with melanoma.

The J gene is TRBJ2-2, the V gene TRBV11-3, with no clear D. Germline CDR1 is SGHNT and CDR2 is YENEEA. The CDR3 extends over 17 amino acids. Between the trimmed V and J ends, which lost 1 base and 4 bases, there was a span of 16 bases. This CDR3 reads CASSLGTGGVGTGELFF. The CDR3 region has the DNA TGTGCCAGCAGCTTAGGGACGGGTGGCGTAGGCACCGGGGAGCTGTTTTTT.

The chain couples TRBV5-1 to TRBJ1-2; D possibly corresponds to TRBD1 (5 bases). Germline V gives CDR1 SGHRS, CDR2 YFSETQ. V lost 8 bases and J 1 base, leaving 12 bases between the germline ends. CDR3 length: 13 amino acids. CDR3 residues: CASSPGVNYGYTF. CDR3 nucleotide sequence: TGCGCCAGTTCCCCGGGGGTTAACTATGGCTACACCTTC.

V gene TRBV5-6 combines with J gene TRBJ1-1, with D tentatively TRBD1 (6 bases). Germline CDR1 SGHDT, CDR2 YYEEEE. This CDR3 has 12 amino acids. Trimming shortened V by 4 bases and J by 12 bases, and 16 bases separated the two germline ends. The CDR3 region is CASSPRGEIPFF. CDR3 coding DNA: TGTGCCAGCAGCCCCAGGGGAGAGATACCTTTCTTT.

This clone is classed as medium-sized. The V call is TRBV30, the J call TRBJ1-2; D unclear. V dropped 1 base and J dropped 4 bases, with 16 bases sitting between them. CDR1 and CDR2 (germline): GTSNPN, SVGIG (reference sequence). This CDR3 has 15 residues. The chain's CDR3 is CAWSGRSRSSYGYTF. The CDR3 DNA reads TGTGCCTGGAGTGGGAGGAGTCGGTCAAGCTATGGCTACACCTTC. Full variable domain (outside the CDR3, taken from reference TRBV30 and TRBJ1-2): SQTIHQWPATLVQPVGSPLSLECTVEGTSNPNLYWYRQAAGRGLQLLFYSVGIGQISSEVPQNLSASRPQDRQFILSSKKLLLSDSGFYLCAWSGRSRSSYGYTFGSGTRLTVV.

The CDR3 DNA follows: TGTGCCAGCAGCTTCACGGGAATACCGGGCAATGAGCAGTTCTTC. This encodes CASSFTGIPGNEQFF. The J gene is TRBJ2-1, the V gene TRBV11-3; D may be TRBD2 (5 bases). CDR1 SGHNT and CDR2 YENEEA come from the germline V gene. The ends were cut back, 3 bases at V and 6 bases at J, with 15 bases in the middle. This CDR3 has 15 residues.

The chain is built from TRBV6-6 and TRBJ1-2; D ambiguous. CDR3 length: 15 amino acids. Germline V CDR1 and CDR2: MNHNY, SVGAGI (reference sequence). Trimming removed 7 bases at V and 5 bases at J, with 20 bases between. CDR3 loop: CASTNTAAEQYGYTF. CDR3 DNA: TGTGCCAGCACCAACACGGCGGCGGAACAGTATGGCTACACCTTC.

The rearrangement links TRBV5-5 to TRBJ1-5; D is undetermined. Trimming shortened V by 3 bases and J by 9 bases, and 10 bases separated the two germline ends. The CDR3 contains 12 residues. Germline CDR1 SGHKS, CDR2 YYEKEE (reference sequence). The DNA of the CDR3 is TGTGCCAGCAGCTGGGATGTGGGGCCCCAGCATTTT. It codes for CASSWDVGPQHF.